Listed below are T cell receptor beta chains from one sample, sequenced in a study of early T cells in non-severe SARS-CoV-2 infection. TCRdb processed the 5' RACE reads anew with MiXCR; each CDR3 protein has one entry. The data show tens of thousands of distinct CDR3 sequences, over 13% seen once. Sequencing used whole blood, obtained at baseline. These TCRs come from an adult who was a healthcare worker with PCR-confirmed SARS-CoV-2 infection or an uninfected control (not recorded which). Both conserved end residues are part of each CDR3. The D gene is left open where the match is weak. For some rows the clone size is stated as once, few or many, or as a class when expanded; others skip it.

CDR3aa: CASSLGGGYQPQHF
CDR3nt: TGTGCCAGCAGCCTTGGGGGGGGTTATCAGCCCCAGCATTTT
j_gene: TRBJ1-5
v_gene: TRBV3-1
abundance: .
d_gene: .

CDR3aa: CASSRDINYGYTF
CDR3nt: TGTGCCAGCAGTCGGGACATAAACTATGGCTACACCTTC
j_gene: TRBJ1-2
v_gene: TRBV6-5
abundance: once
d_gene: .

CDR3aa: CASSFTGGNVNEQFF
CDR3nt: TGTGCCAGCAGTTTCACAGGGGGGAATGTCAATGAGCAGTTCTTC
j_gene: TRBJ2-1
v_gene: TRBV28
abundance: many
d_gene: TRBD1

CDR3aa: CASSFQITEAFF
CDR3nt: TGTGCCAGCAGCTTTCAGATCACTGAAGCTTTCTTT
j_gene: TRBJ1-1
v_gene: TRBV5-5
abundance: .
d_gene: .

CDR3aa: CASTRGTVNSPLHF
CDR3nt: TGTGCCAGCACCCGGGGGACAGTTAATTCACCCCTCCACTTT
j_gene: TRBJ1-6
v_gene: TRBV27
abundance: many
d_gene: TRBD1

CDR3aa: CASGAPVGDGNQPQHF
CDR3nt: TGTGCTAGTGGGGCACCGGTGGGGGATGGCAATCAGCCCCAGCATTTT
j_gene: TRBJ1-5
v_gene: TRBV12-5
abundance: few
d_gene: .

CDR3aa: CASSQQGASETQYF
CDR3nt: TGCGCCAGCAGCCAACAGGGGGCTAGTGAGACCCAGTACTTC
j_gene: TRBJ2-5
v_gene: TRBV4-1
abundance: many
d_gene: TRBD1

CDR3aa: CASSISNQPQHF
CDR3nt: TGTGCCAGCAGTATTAGCAATCAGCCCCAGCATTTT
j_gene: TRBJ1-5
v_gene: TRBV12-3/TRBV12-4
abundance: .
d_gene: .

CDR3aa: CASSYPPGAGELFF
CDR3nt: TGTGCCAGCAGTTACCCCCCGGGGGCCGGGGAGCTGTTTTTT
j_gene: TRBJ2-2
v_gene: TRBV6-2/TRBV6-3
abundance: few
d_gene: .

CDR3aa: CASRPTEQETQYF
CDR3nt: TGTGCCAGCCGCCCGACAGAACAAGAGACCCAGTACTTC
j_gene: TRBJ2-5
v_gene: TRBV13
abundance: .
d_gene: .

CDR3aa: CSAFQGLNSPLHF
CDR3nt: TGCAGTGCATTTCAGGGGTTGAATTCACCCCTCCACTTT
j_gene: TRBJ1-6
v_gene: TRBV20-1
abundance: few
d_gene: .

CDR3aa: CSVVRGNNEQFF
CDR3nt: TGCAGCGTTGTTAGGGGGAACAATGAGCAGTTCTTC
j_gene: TRBJ2-1
v_gene: TRBV29-1
abundance: once
d_gene: .

CDR3aa: CASSGSSYNEQFF
CDR3nt: TGTGCCAGCAGTGGGAGCTCCTACAATGAGCAGTTCTTC
j_gene: TRBJ2-1
v_gene: TRBV28
abundance: few
d_gene: .

CDR3aa: CASRLGVAEQYF
CDR3nt: TGTGCCAGCAGACTCGGGGTAGCTGAGCAGTACTTC
j_gene: TRBJ2-7
v_gene: TRBV6-1
abundance: few
d_gene: .

CDR3aa: CASSVTYGQYGDTQYF
CDR3nt: TGTGCCAGCAGCGTTACGTACGGGCAATATGGAGATACGCAGTATTTT
j_gene: TRBJ2-3
v_gene: TRBV9
abundance: many
d_gene: .

CDR3aa: CASSLGWNEQFF
CDR3nt: TGTGCCAGCAGCTTAGGTTGGAATGAGCAGTTCTTC
j_gene: TRBJ2-1
v_gene: TRBV7-2
abundance: few
d_gene: .

CDR3aa: CASSRSRRPGTEQFF
CDR3nt: TGTGCCAGCTCACGAAGCCGGAGGCCAGGGACTGAGCAGTTCTTC
j_gene: TRBJ2-1
v_gene: TRBV18
abundance: .
d_gene: .

CDR3aa: CASSYHNTQYF
CDR3nt: TGTGCCAGCAGTTACCATAATACGCAGTATTTT
j_gene: TRBJ2-3
v_gene: TRBV6-6
abundance: few
d_gene: .

CDR3aa: CASRTEGTWVTDTQYF
CDR3nt: TGTGCCAGCAGGACGGAAGGGACGTGGGTTACAGATACGCAGTATTTT
j_gene: TRBJ2-3
v_gene: TRBV6-1
abundance: .
d_gene: .

CDR3aa: CASSRDRTSGGRNEQFF
CDR3nt: TGTGCCAGCAGTCGCGACCGGACTAGCGGGGGTAGAAATGAGCAGTTCTTC
j_gene: TRBJ2-1
v_gene: TRBV5-6
abundance: few
d_gene: TRBD2